What follows is one TCR beta chain and its context. This record comes from a study of T cell responses to AZD1222 COVID-19 vaccine. Germline CDR1 SQVTM, CDR2 ANQGSEA. The CDR3 runs to 12 residues. V lost 6 bases to trimming and J lost 1 base, with 9 bases between them. Profiling relied on immunoSEQ multiplex PCR, and the TCRdb table lists in-frame clones only, not all of them. The sample shows about 110,000 clones, roughly nine tenths of them seen only once. This material consisted of peripheral blood, taken on day 0 of AZD1222 vaccination. The chain employs TRBV29-1 and TRBJ1-1; D remains unclear. The clonotype comes from an adult in good health. DNA of the CDR3: TGCAGCGTCGTACAGAGGAACACTGAAGCTTTCTTT. Its translation is CSVVQRNTEAFF.